Listed below are T cell receptor beta chains from one sample, sequenced in a study of control samples from healthy donors and cancer patients. The assay was immunoSEQ multiplex PCR, and TCRdb's table has in-frame clones only and misses some. Among 100,000 to 150,000 clones listed, more than 75% were seen once. The material sequenced was blood. These receptors were collected from a young man in good health. Each CDR3 is given with its conserved first and last residue. A D gene is named only where the DNA matches it firmly. Clone size is shown for a subset of rows, as once, few, many or a class of expanded clone.

-,TRBV9,-,TRBJ2-1,CASSVAEYNEQFF,TGTGCCAGCAGTGTAGCGGAGTACAATGAGCAGTTCTTC
-,TRBV5-1,TRBD1,TRBJ2-3,CASRLTGDLSTDTQYF,TGCGCCAGCAGACTTACAGGGGACCTTAGCACAGATACGCAGTATTTT
-,TRBV11-2,-,TRBJ2-7,CASSLVYTYEQYF,TGTGCCAGCAGCTTAGTATACACCTACGAGCAGTACTTC
-,TRBV6-1,-,TRBJ2-3,CASSDVPSASTDTQYF,TGTGCCAGCAGTGACGTCCCTAGCGCTAGCACAGATACGCAGTATTTT
-,TRBV7-2,-,TRBJ2-2,CASTLLVDGELFF,TGTGCCAGCACCCTTCTGGTGGACGGGGAGCTGTTTTTT
-,TRBV6-2/TRBV6-3,TRBD1,TRBJ2-7,CASSYRQGPYEQYF,TGTGCCAGCAGTTACCGACAGGGTCCCTACGAGCAGTACTTC
-,TRBV11-2,TRBD1,TRBJ1-4,CASSLERDRTNEKLFF,TGTGCCAGCAGCTTAGAGAGGGACAGGACAAATGAAAAACTGTTTTTT
-,TRBV12-3/TRBV12-4,-,TRBJ1-2,CASSPTGNYGYTF,TGTGCCAGCAGCCCCACAGGGAACTATGGCTACACCTTC
-,TRBV11-2,-,TRBJ2-3,CASSRGPETQYF,TGTGCCAGCAGCCGAGGACCGGAAACGCAGTATTTT
-,TRBV11-2,TRBD2,TRBJ2-5,CASSLESGTIGRQYF,TGTGCCAGCAGCTTAGAAAGCGGGACTATCGGAAGGCAGTACTTC
-,TRBV10-3,TRBD2,TRBJ2-1,CAITDIPGLETVYEQFF,TGTGCCATCACCGACATACCGGGACTAGAAACTGTCTATGAGCAGTTCTTC
-,TRBV5-1,-,TRBJ2-7,CASSLVQENNEQYF,TGCGCCAGCAGCTTGGTCCAGGAAAATAACGAGCAGTACTTC
-,TRBV27,TRBD2,TRBJ2-1,CASRVLAGRGYNEQFF,TGTGCCAGCAGGGTACTAGCGGGGAGGGGATACAATGAGCAGTTCTTC
-,TRBV14,-,TRBJ2-3,CASSDLDTQYF,TGTGCCAGCAGCGACCTAGATACGCAGTATTTT
-,TRBV11-2,-,TRBJ2-6,CASSLVPGSSGANVLTF,TGTGCCAGCAGCTTAGTCCCCGGGAGCTCTGGGGCCAACGTCCTGACTTTC
-,TRBV7-3,-,TRBJ2-1,CASSLAGAEQFF,TGTGCCAGCAGCTTAGCTGGGGCAGAGCAGTTCTTC
-,TRBV6-4,TRBD1,TRBJ1-2,CASRDPFTGVDGYTF,TGTGCCAGCAGGGACCCCTTTACAGGGGTCGATGGCTACACCTTC
once,TRBV5-1,TRBD1,TRBJ2-7,CASSLGDRGIHEQYF,TGCGCCAGCAGCTTGGGGGACAGGGGAATCCACGAGCAGTACTTC
-,TRBV19,-,TRBJ1-6,CASSIKGPNSPLHF,TGTGCCAGTAGTATCAAAGGACCAAATTCACCCCTCCACTTT
-,TRBV3-1/TRBV3-2,-,TRBJ1-5,CASSQDGGGEGNQPQHF,TGTGCCAGCAGCCAAGACGGCGGGGGGGAGGGCAATCAGCCCCAGCATTTT
-,TRBV25-1,-,TRBJ1-6,CASRSRDSYNSPLHF,TGTGCCAGCAGGTCTAGAGACTCCTATAATTCACCCCTCCACTTT
-,TRBV6-2/TRBV6-3,TRBD1,TRBJ1-2,CASSTDRGKHGYTF,TGTGCCAGCAGTACTGACAGGGGAAAACATGGCTACACCTTC
once,TRBV5-1,-,TRBJ2-1,CASSLGSTWYNEQFF,TGCGCCAGCAGCTTGGGGAGTACTTGGTACAATGAGCAGTTCTTC
-,TRBV6-2/TRBV6-3,TRBD2,TRBJ2-1,CASSYFTGTARTSGKYNEQFF,TGTGCCAGCAGTTACTTTACCGGGACCGCTAGGACTAGCGGGAAATACAATGAGCAGTTCTTC
-,TRBV6-2/TRBV6-3,-,TRBJ2-3,CASSSPLLQGTQYF,TGTGCCAGCAGTTCTCCCCTTTTACAGGGTACGCAGTATTTT
-,TRBV12-5,TRBD1,TRBJ2-2,CASGNDRGIIGELFF,TGTGCTAGTGGTAACGACAGGGGGATTATCGGGGAGCTGTTTTTT
-,TRBV19,-,TRBJ2-3,CASSIQGGVTDTQYF,TGTGCCAGTAGTATACAGGGGGGAGTGACAGATACGCAGTATTTT
-,TRBV7-2,-,TRBJ1-5,CASSAGQPRNQPQHF,TGTGCCAGCAGCGCCGGACAGCCCAGGAATCAGCCCCAGCATTTT
-,TRBV6-1,-,TRBJ1-2,CASSEPLTVNYGYTF,TGTGCCAGCAGTGAACCGTTGACAGTTAACTATGGCTACACCTTC
-,TRBV9,-,TRBJ1-2,CASSPRGLKGGYTF,TGTGCCAGCAGCCCCCGGGGGCTGAAGGGTGGCTACACCTTC
-,TRBV6-5,-,TRBJ1-6,CASSQRGLDNSPLHF,TGTGCCAGCAGTCAGCGGGGGTTGGATAATTCACCCCTCCACTTT
-,TRBV5-6,-,TRBJ2-7,CASSLDKAPSSYEQYF,TGTGCCAGCAGCTTGGATAAGGCCCCTAGCTCCTACGAGCAGTACTTC
-,TRBV18,TRBD2,TRBJ2-7,CASSPTSGAFYEQYF,TGTGCCAGCTCACCCACTAGCGGGGCTTTCTACGAGCAGTACTTC
-,TRBV4-1,-,TRBJ2-3,CASSTGPGFTRTDTQYF,TGCGCCAGCAGCACGGGGCCCGGGTTTACCAGGACAGATACGCAGTATTTT
-,TRBV11-2,-,TRBJ2-7,CASSINRGRVYEQYF,TGTGCCAGCAGCATCAACCGGGGCAGAGTCTACGAGCAGTACTTC
-,TRBV15,-,TRBJ1-5,CATSSSGLDNQPQHF,TGTGCCACCAGCAGTTCAGGGTTGGACAATCAGCCCCAGCATTTT
-,TRBV30,-,TRBJ2-5,CAWGRLGGGETQYF,TGTGCCTGGGGACGACTGGGGGGAGGTGAGACCCAGTACTTC
-,TRBV6-4,-,TRBJ1-6,CASSDDRSNSPLHF,TGTGCCAGCAGTGACGACAGATCCAATTCACCCCTCCACTTT
-,TRBV5-5,-,TRBJ1-5,CASSWAPGAKAQPQHF,TGTGCCAGCAGCTGGGCCCCGGGGGCTAAGGCGCAGCCCCAGCATTTT
-,TRBV12-3/TRBV12-4,-,TRBJ2-2,CASSFGGTGELFF,TGTGCCAGCAGTTTTGGGGGAACCGGGGAGCTGTTTTTT
-,TRBV12-5,TRBD2,TRBJ2-3,CASGLLAGHTDTQYF,TGTGCTAGTGGTTTACTAGCGGGACACACAGATACGCAGTATTTT
-,TRBV18,-,TRBJ2-7,CASSPRMGVRNYEQYF,TGTGCCAGCTCACCACGTATGGGGGTGCGAAACTACGAGCAGTACTTC
-,TRBV29-1,-,TRBJ2-5,CSGQRSIRETQYF,TGCAGCGGCCAGCGGTCCATTCGGGAGACCCAGTACTTC
-,TRBV3-1/TRBV3-2,-,TRBJ2-5,CASSQEGLAETQYF,TGTGCCAGCAGCCAAGAAGGCCTGGCGGAGACCCAGTACTTC
-,TRBV18,-,TRBJ2-7,CASSPIGTGTRSSYEQYF,TGTGCCAGCTCACCTATAGGCACAGGGACAAGGAGCTCCTACGAGCAGTACTTC
-,TRBV15,-,TRBJ2-5,CATSRDPGAGETQYF,TGTGCCACCAGCAGAGATCCAGGGGCCGGGGAGACCCAGTACTTC
-,TRBV6-4,-,TRBJ2-2,CASSETNTGELFF,TGTGCCAGCAGTGAAACGAACACCGGGGAGCTGTTTTTT
-,TRBV12-3/TRBV12-4,-,TRBJ1-6,CASGTGIWAPLHF,TGTGCCAGCGGAACAGGGATCTGGGCACCCCTCCACTTT
once,TRBV6-4,TRBD2,TRBJ2-3,CASSPAGEADTQYF,TGTGCCAGCAGTCCAGCGGGAGAAGCAGATACGCAGTATTTT
few,TRBV24-1,-,TRBJ2-2,CATSDLRDTGELFF,TGTGCCACCAGTGATTTGAGGGACACCGGGGAGCTGTTTTTT
once,TRBV9,TRBD2,TRBJ2-2,CASSVAAGEPPGELFF,TGTGCCAGCAGCGTAGCAGCGGGAGAGCCGCCCGGGGAGCTGTTTTTT
-,TRBV18,TRBD2,TRBJ2-3,CASSQPGLATDTQYF,TGTGCCAGCTCACAACCGGGACTAGCAACAGATACGCAGTATTTT
-,TRBV28,-,TRBJ2-2,CASYDRFNTGELFF,TGTGCCAGCTACGACAGGTTTAACACCGGGGAGCTGTTTTTT
-,TRBV7-3,TRBD1,TRBJ2-5,CASSWDREGTQYF,TGTGCCAGCAGCTGGGACAGGGAAGGGACCCAGTACTTC
-,TRBV27,-,TRBJ1-1,CASSEGAKNTEAFF,TGTGCCAGCAGTGAGGGAGCTAAGAACACTGAAGCTTTCTTT
-,TRBV5-1,TRBD2,TRBJ2-3,CASSPDGLAGRTDTQYF,TGCGCCAGCAGCCCGGATGGACTAGCGGGGCGCACAGATACGCAGTATTTT
-,TRBV5-1,-,TRBJ2-5,CASSLFGEETQYF,TGCGCCAGCAGCTTGTTCGGGGAGGAGACCCAGTACTTC